The subject of this entry is one TCR beta chain. The target antigen is unknown. TCRdb's copy holds only in-frame clones and misses some; the assay was immunoSEQ multiplex PCR. The sample contains about 150,000 clones, 80% to 95% of which appear only once. The data derive from a study of T cell responses to AZD1222 COVID-19 vaccine. General observations from the study: Seropositive status at baseline applied to only six AZD1222 recipients.

Germline CDR1 MNHEY, CDR2 SMNVEV (reference sequence). This CDR3 comprises 15 residues. Trimming removed 2 bases at V and 4 bases at J, with 11 bases between. The sequence derives from an adult who received the AZD1222 COVID-19 vaccine. This chain connects TRBV27 to TRBJ2-2, with a weak D call TRBD1 (7 bases). Sequencing was performed on peripheral blood, taken 28 days after the second AZD1222 dose. The CDR3: CASSLGGGSTGELFF. CDR3 nucleotide sequence: TGTGCCAGCAGTTTAGGAGGGGGCAGCACCGGGGAGCTGTTTTTT.